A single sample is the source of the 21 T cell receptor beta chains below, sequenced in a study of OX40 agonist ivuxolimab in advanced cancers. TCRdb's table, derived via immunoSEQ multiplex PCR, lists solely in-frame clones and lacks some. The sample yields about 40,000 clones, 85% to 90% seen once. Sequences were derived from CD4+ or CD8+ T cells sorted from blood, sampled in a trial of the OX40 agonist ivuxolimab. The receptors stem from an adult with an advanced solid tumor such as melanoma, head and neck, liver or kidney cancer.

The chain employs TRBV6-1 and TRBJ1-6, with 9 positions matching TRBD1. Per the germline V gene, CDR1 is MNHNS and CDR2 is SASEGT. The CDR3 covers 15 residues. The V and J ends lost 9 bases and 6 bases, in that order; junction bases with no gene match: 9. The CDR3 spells CASNSGDRVNSPLHF. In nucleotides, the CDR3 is TGTGCCAGTAACAGCGGGGACAGGGTTAATTCACCCCTCCACTTT.

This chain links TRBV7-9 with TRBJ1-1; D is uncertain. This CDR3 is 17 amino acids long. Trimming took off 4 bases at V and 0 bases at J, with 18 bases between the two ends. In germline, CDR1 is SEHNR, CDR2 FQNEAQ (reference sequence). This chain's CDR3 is CASSSLESLRMNTEAFF. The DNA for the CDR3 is TGTGCCAGCAGCTCCCTTGAGTCACTACGGATGAACACTGAAGCTTTCTTT.

The CDR3 region has the DNA TGTGCCAGCGTTTCTCTGGGACAGAGCAATCAGCCCCAGCATTTT. Its translation is CASVSLGQSNQPQHF. J is TRBJ1-5 and V is TRBV28; 7 nucleotides line up with TRBD1. CDR3 length: 15 amino acids. Germline loops: CDR1 MDHEN, CDR2 SYDVKM. V dropped 8 bases and J dropped 1; count of bases not matched to a gene: 8.

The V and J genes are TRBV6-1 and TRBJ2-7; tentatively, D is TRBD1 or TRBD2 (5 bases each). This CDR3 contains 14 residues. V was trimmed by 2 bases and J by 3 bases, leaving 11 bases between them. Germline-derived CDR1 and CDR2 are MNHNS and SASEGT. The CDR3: CASSEWGPLYEQYF. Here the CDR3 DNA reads TGTGCCAGCAGTGAATGGGGACCCCTCTACGAGCAGTACTTC.

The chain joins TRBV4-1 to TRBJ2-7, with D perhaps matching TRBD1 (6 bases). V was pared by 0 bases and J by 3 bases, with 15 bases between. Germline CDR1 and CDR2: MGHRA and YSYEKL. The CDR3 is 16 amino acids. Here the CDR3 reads CASSQEHEQGNYEQYF. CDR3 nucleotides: TGCGCCAGCAGCCAAGAACACGAACAGGGAAACTACGAGCAGTACTTC.

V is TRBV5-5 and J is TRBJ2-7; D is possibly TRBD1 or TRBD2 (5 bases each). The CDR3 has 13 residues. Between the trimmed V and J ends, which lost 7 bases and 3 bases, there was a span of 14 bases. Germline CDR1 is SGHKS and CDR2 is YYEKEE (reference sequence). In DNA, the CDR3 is TGTGCCAGCCGGGACGGTATTATCTACGAGCAGTACTTC. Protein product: CASRDGIIYEQYF.

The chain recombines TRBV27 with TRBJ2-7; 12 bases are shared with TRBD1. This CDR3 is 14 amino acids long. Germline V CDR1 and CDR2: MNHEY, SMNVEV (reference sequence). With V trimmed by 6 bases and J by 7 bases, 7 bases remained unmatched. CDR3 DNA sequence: TGTGCCAGCAGGGGGGACAGGGGGCTGGTTGAGCAGTACTTC. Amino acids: CASRGDRGLVEQYF.

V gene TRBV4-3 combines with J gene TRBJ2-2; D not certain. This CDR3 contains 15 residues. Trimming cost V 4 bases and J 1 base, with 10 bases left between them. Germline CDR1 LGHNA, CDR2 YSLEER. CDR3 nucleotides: TGCGCCAGCAGCCCCACCGTTGGGAACACCGGGGAGCTGTTTTTT. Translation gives CASSPTVGNTGELFF.

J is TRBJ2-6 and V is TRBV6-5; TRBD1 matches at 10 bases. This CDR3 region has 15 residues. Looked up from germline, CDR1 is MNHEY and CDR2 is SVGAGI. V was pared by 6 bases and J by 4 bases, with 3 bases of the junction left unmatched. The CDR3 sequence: CASRDRGLGANVLTF. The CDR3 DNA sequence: TGTGCCAGCAGAGACAGGGGGCTCGGGGCCAACGTCCTGACTTTC.

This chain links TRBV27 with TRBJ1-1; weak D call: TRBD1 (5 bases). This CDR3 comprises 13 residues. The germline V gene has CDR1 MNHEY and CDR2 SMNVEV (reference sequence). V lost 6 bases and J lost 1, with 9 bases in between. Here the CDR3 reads CASSTGTNTEAFF. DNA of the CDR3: TGTGCCAGCAGCACCGGGACGAACACTGAAGCTTTCTTT.

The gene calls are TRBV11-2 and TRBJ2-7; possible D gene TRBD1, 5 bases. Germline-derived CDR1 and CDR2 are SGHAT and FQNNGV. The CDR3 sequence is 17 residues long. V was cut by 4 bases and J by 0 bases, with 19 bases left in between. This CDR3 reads CASSSAPRGRVSYEQYF. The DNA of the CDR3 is TGTGCCAGCAGCTCCGCCCCCCGCGGCAGGGTCTCCTACGAGCAGTACTTC.

CDR3 in amino acids: CASSKQGIYGYTF. The CDR3 nucleotides read TGTGCCAGCAGCAAGCAGGGAATCTATGGCTACACCTTC. The chain has TRBV21-1 and TRBJ1-2; the DNA was not used to check the table's D call, TRBD1. TRBV21-1 is a documented pseudogene. CDR3 size: 13 residues.

CDR3 sequence reads: CASSVVVGELFF. The CDR3 nucleotides are TGTGCCAGCAGCGTAGTTGTGGGGGAGCTGTTTTTT. The chain employs TRBV9 and TRBJ2-2; D is ambiguous. Germline-derived CDR1 and CDR2 are SGDLS and YYNGEE. The CDR3 totals 12 residues. V was trimmed by 0 bases and J by 8 bases, leaving 5 bases between them.

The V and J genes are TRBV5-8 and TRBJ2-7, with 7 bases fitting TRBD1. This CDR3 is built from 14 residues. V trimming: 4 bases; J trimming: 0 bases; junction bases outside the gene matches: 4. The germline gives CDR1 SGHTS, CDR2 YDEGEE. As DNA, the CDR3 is TGTGCCAGCAGCCGAAGGGACAGCTCCTACGAGCAGTACGTC. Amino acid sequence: CASSRRDSSYEQYV.

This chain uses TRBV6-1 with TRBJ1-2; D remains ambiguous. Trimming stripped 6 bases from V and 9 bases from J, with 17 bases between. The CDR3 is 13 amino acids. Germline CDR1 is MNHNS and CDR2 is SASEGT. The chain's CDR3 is CASRAESLPRYTF. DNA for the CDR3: TGTGCCAGCAGGGCTGAATCGCTTCCGCGCTACACCTTC.

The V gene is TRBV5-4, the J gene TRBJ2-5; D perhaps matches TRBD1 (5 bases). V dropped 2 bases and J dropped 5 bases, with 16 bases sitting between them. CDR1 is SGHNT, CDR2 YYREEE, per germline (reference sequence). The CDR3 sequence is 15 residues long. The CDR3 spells CASSFQGASKETQYF. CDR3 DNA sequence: TGTGCCAGCAGCTTTCAGGGCGCCTCCAAGGAGACCCAGTACTTC. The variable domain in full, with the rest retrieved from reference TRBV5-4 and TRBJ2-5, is ETGVTQSPTHLIKTRGQQVTLRCSSQSGHNTVSWYQQALGQGPQFIFQYYREEENGRGNFPPRFSGLQFPNYSSELNVNALELDDSALYLCASSFQGASKETQYFGPGTRLLVL.

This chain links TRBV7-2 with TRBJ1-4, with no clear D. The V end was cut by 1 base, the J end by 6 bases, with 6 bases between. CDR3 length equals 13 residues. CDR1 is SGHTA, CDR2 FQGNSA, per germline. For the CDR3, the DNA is TGTGCCAGCAGCTTAGAGGTGCATGAAAAACTGTTTTTT. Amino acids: CASSLEVHEKLFF. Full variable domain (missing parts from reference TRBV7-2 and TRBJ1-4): GAGVSQSPSNKVTEKGKDVELRCDPISGHTALYWYRQSLGQGLEFLIYFQGNSAPDKSGLPSDRFSAERTGGSVSTLTIQRTQQEDSAVYLCASSLEVHEKLFFGSGTQLSVL.

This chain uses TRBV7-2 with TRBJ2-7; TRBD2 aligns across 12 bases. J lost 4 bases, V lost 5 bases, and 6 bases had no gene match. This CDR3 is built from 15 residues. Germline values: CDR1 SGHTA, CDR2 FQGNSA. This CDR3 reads CASSPLAGGSYEQYV. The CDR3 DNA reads TGTGCCAGCAGCCCACTAGCGGGGGGTTCTTACGAGCAGTACGTC.

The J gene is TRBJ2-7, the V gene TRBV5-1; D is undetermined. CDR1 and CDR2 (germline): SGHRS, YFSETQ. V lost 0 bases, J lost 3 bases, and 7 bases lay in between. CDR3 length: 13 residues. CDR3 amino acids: CASSLEADYEQYV. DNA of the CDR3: TGCGCCAGCAGCTTGGAGGCAGACTACGAGCAGTACGTC.

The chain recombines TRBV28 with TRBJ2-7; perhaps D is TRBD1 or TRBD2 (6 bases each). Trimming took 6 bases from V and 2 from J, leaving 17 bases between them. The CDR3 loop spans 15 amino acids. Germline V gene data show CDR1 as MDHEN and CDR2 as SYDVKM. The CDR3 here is CASSDRGTPTYEQYF. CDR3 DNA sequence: TGTGCCAGCAGCGATCGGGGGACACCTACCTACGAGCAGTACTTC.

CDR3 DNA: TGTGCCAGCAGCTCCTACTCGTACCAAGGGCAGTTCTTC. This translates into CASSSYSYQGQFF. The chain carries TRBV7-9 and TRBJ2-1, with D uncertain. The V gene's germline CDR1 is SEHNR and CDR2 FQNEAQ (reference sequence). The CDR3 covers 13 residues. V lost 4 bases to trimming and J lost 12 bases, with 16 bases between them.